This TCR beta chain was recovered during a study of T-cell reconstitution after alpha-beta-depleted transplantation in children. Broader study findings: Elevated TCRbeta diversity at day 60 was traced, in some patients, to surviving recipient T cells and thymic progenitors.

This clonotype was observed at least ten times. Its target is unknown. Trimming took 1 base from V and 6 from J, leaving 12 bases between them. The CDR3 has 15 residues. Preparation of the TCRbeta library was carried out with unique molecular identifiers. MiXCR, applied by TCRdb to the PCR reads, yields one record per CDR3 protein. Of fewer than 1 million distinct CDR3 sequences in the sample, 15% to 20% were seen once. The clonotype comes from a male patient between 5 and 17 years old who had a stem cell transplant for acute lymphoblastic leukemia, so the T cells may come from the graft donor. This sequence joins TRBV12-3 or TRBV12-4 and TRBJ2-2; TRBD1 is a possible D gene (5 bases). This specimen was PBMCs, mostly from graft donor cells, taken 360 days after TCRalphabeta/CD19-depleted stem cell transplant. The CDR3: CASSLGSGLSGELFF. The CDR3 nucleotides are TGTGCCAGCAGTTTAGGGTCAGGGCTATCCGGGGAGCTGTTTTTT.